Below are 21 T cell receptor beta chains sequenced from a single sample in a study of blood T cell repertoires in COVID-19 (dated by TCRdb to 2019 to 2021). The library came from the immunoSEQ multiplex PCR assay. Sourced from immuneACCESS, this table was stored by TCRdb with only in-frame sequences that have V and J called. A share of the clones is absent; for the studies checked, an unresolved V gene accounts for under half, and the remainder has no known explanation. In all, the sample holds approximately 280,000 clones, and around 88% of those were seen once. The ten largest clones represent approximately 6% of the sample. The sequencing sample was made of PBMCs or T cells enriched from blood (not recorded which). All receptors derive from a woman between 40 and 55 years old who had recovered from COVID-19.

The genes are TRBV9 and TRBJ1-3; a weak D match, TRBD1 (6 bases). The CDR3 contains 13 residues. Trimming removed 1 base from V and 7 bases from J, with 9 bases in between. CDR1 and CDR2 (germline): SGDLS, YYNGEE. As DNA, the CDR3 is TGTGCCAGCAGCGTATCAGGGGTCAACACCATATATTTT. Encoded protein: CASSVSGVNTIYF.

The chain links TRBV7-9 to TRBJ1-6; D may be TRBD1 (6 bases). The length of the CDR3 is 13 residues. Germline CDR1 is SEHNR and CDR2 is FQNEAQ (reference sequence). V lost 2 bases, J lost 10 bases, and 9 bases lay in between. CDR3 residues: CASSLNRDSPLHF. In nucleotides, the CDR3 is TGTGCCAGCAGCTTAAACAGGGACTCACCCCTCCACTTT.

A note on this clone: This sequence may be a read error, since a much larger clone differs from it by one base. The same CDR3 can be traced to other DNA sequences in this sample. The rearrangement uses TRBV18 and TRBJ2-1; 8 bases match TRBD2. The CDR3 has 19 amino acids. Germline CDR1 and CDR2: KGHSH and LQKENI. V was clipped by 0 bases and J by 2 bases; unmatched bases: 12. In nucleotides, the CDR3 is TGTGCCAGCTCACCACCGCTAGGTAGCGGGACTATTACCTACAATGAGCAGTTCTTC. It translates to CASSPPLGSGTITYNEQFF.

The chain recombines TRBV19 with TRBJ2-6, with 10 positions matching TRBD1. This CDR3 is built from 16 residues. CDR1 and CDR2 from the germline V gene are LNHDA and SQIVND (reference sequence). Unmatched junction bases numbered 6, after V lost 6 bases and J lost 4 bases. CDR3 nucleotides: TGTGCCAGTAGGGCGGGACAGGGGAGAGGGGCCAACGTCCTGACTTTC. Its translation is CASRAGQGRGANVLTF.

The chain uses TRBV28 and TRBJ2-3; D not certain. Between the trimmed V and J ends, which lost 6 bases and 1 base, there was a span of 5 bases. The germline V gene has CDR1 MDHEN and CDR2 SYDVKM. This CDR3 contains 12 residues. The CDR3 DNA reads TGTGCCAGCAGGGCGGGCACAGATACGCAGTATTTT. Protein: CASRAGTDTQYF.

The chain has TRBV6-5 and TRBJ2-5; the match to TRBD1 covers 7 bases. Unmatched junction bases numbered 10, after V lost 7 bases and J lost 5 bases. The CDR3 totals 14 residues. Germline lookup yields CDR1 MNHEY and CDR2 SVGAGI. This chain's CDR3 is CASTLKQGRETQYF. The CDR3 nucleotides read TGTGCCAGCACCTTAAAACAGGGGCGCGAGACCCAGTACTTC.

This rearrangement joins TRBV19 to TRBJ1-2; D is undetermined. Germline CDR1 is LNHDA and CDR2 is SQIVND (reference sequence). The CDR3 covers 14 residues. Trimming took off 3 bases at V and 6 bases at J, with 14 bases between the two ends. CDR3 nucleotides: TGTGCCAGTAGTATTACCGGGGTATGGAATGGCTACACCTTC. Protein sequence: CASSITGVWNGYTF. The variable domain in full, with the rest retrieved from reference TRBV19 and TRBJ1-2, is DGGITQSPKYLFRKEGQNVTLSCEQNLNHDAMYWYRQDPGQGLRLIYYSQIVNDFQKGDIAEGYSVSREKKESFPLTVTSAQKNPTAFYLCASSITGVWNGYTFGSGTRLTVV.

The genes are TRBV27 and TRBJ2-7; D gene ambiguous. The CDR3 runs to 13 residues. Germline V gene lookup returns CDR1 MNHEY and CDR2 SMNVEV (reference sequence). V shed 7 bases and J shed 5 bases, with 15 bases lying between them. CDR3 bases: TGTGCCAGCACCTCACCTTTTGGCCACGAGCAGTACTTC. Amino acids: CASTSPFGHEQYF.

This clone was counted a single time. CDR3 protein: CASSSKYQETQYF. CDR3 nucleotides: TGTGCCAGCAGCTCCAAATACCAAGAGACCCAGTACTTC. This rearrangement joins TRBV7-2 to TRBJ2-5, with no clear D. V lost 4 bases and J lost 0, with 6 bases in between. Germline values: CDR1 SGHTA, CDR2 FQGNSA. The CDR3 contains 13 residues.

V and J are TRBV27 and TRBJ2-1; D perhaps matches TRBD1 (6 bases). The germline V and J ends were trimmed by 8 bases and 10 bases, with 21 bases remaining between them. This CDR3 comprises 14 residues. CDR1 MNHEY and CDR2 SMNVEV come from the germline V gene (reference sequence). This CDR3 reads CASSDRPSVGEQFF. Written as DNA, the CDR3 is TGTGCCAGCTCCGACAGGCCCTCCGTCGGGGAGCAGTTCTTC.

The rearrangement links TRBV18 to TRBJ2-3; 12 bases align to TRBD1. This CDR3 spans 17 amino acids. Trimming cost V 4 bases and J 5 bases; bases outside gene matches: 10. CDR1 and CDR2 from the germline V gene are KGHSH and LQKENI. The CDR3 sequence is CASSRGTGGASLDTQYF. CDR3 sequence (DNA): TGTGCCAGCTCACGAGGGACAGGGGGCGCATCTTTAGATACGCAGTATTTT.

This chain links TRBV18 with TRBJ2-7; D is possibly TRBD2 (7 bases). Germline assignment: CDR1 KGHSH and CDR2 LQKENI. Deletions cut 6 bases from V and 6 bases from J, with 15 bases between. The CDR3 consists of 13 residues. CDR3 protein: CASSPRRGAEQYF. The CDR3, as DNA: TGTGCCAGCTCGCCTCGACGGGGGGCCGAGCAGTACTTC.

The rearrangement links TRBV28 to TRBJ1-3, with D hard to call. The germline V gene has CDR1 MDHEN and CDR2 SYDVKM. This CDR3 contains 16 residues. V gave up 5 bases and J gave up 4 bases, with 18 bases separating them. The CDR3 is CASSPFGGRSGNTIYF. The DNA of the CDR3 is TGTGCCAGCAGTCCCTTTGGAGGGCGTTCGGGAAACACCATATATTTT.

Only a few counts were recorded for this clone. The chain uses TRBV5-8 and TRBJ1-2, with 8 bases identical to TRBD1. Trimming took 6 bases from V and 8 from J; bases not matched to a gene: 18. CDR1 and CDR2 (germline): SGHTS, YDEGEE. CDR3 size: 16 residues. The CDR3 loop reads CASIPPGQGILLGYTF. In DNA, the CDR3 is TGTGCCAGCATCCCTCCTGGACAGGGAATCTTACTGGGCTACACCTTC.

The gene calls are TRBV19 and TRBJ2-7; 7 positions match TRBD2. J was trimmed by 0 bases and V by 3 bases; bases with no gene match: 2. Germline CDR1 is LNHDA and CDR2 is SQIVND (reference sequence). This CDR3 is 14 amino acids long. The DNA for the CDR3 is TGTGCCAGTAGTATCGGACTAGTCTCCTACGAGCAGTACTTC. Translating it yields CASSIGLVSYEQYF.

The V gene is TRBV2, the J gene TRBJ2-7; tentative D call: TRBD2 (5 bases). V was trimmed by 0 bases and J by 1 base, leaving 13 bases between them. Germline V CDR1 and CDR2: SNHLY, FYNNEI. The CDR3 contains 16 residues. Here the CDR3 DNA reads TGTGCCAGCAGTGAAGCATTCGGACGGGGTTCCTACGAGCAGTACTTC. This encodes CASSEAFGRGSYEQYF. The full variable domain, completed using reference TRBV2 and TRBJ2-7, is EPEVTQTPSHQVTQMGQEVILRCVPISNHLYFYWYRQILGQKVEFLVSFYNNEISEKSEIFDDQFSVERPDGSNFTLKIRSTKLEDSAMYFCASSEAFGRGSYEQYFGPGTRLTVT.

The chain recombines TRBV20-1 with TRBJ1-6; D is uncertain. The CDR3 covers 12 residues. V dropped 3 bases and J dropped 9 bases, with 9 bases sitting between them. Germline CDR1 DFQATT, CDR2 SNEGSKA (reference sequence). The DNA of the CDR3 is TGCAGTGCTAGTGAGGTGGCTTCACCCCTCCACTTT. Its protein is CSASEVASPLHF.

In DNA form, the CDR3 reads TGTGCCAGCAGCCAAGTCGCTGGAAACACCATATATTTT. Its translation: CASSQVAGNTIYF. The chain employs TRBV3-1 (or the pseudogene TRBV3-2) and TRBJ1-3; no clear D gene. Germline-derived CDR1 and CDR2 are LGHDT and YNNKEL (reference sequence). The CDR3 runs to 13 residues. With 1 base removed from V and 2 bases from J, the gap between germline ends came to 3 bases.

The rearrangement joins TRBV18 to TRBJ2-4, with D possibly matching TRBD2 (6 bases). Trimming shortened V by 1 base and J by 3 bases, and 16 bases separated the two germline ends. The CDR3 runs to 17 residues. The germline V gene encodes CDR1 KGHSH and CDR2 LQKENI. CDR3 region: CASSPRGTAGSKNIQYF. The CDR3 bases are TGTGCCAGCTCACCACGAGGAACAGCGGGCAGCAAAAACATTCAGTACTTC.

The chain combines TRBV4-3 with TRBJ1-5; D is undetermined. Looked up from germline, CDR1 is LGHNA and CDR2 is YSLEER. The CDR3 has 14 residues. V lost 3 bases and J lost 4, with 10 bases in between. CDR3 DNA: TGCGCCAGCAGCCAGCGGCGGAGAAATCAGCCCCAGCATTTT. It translates to CASSQRRRNQPQHF.

The chain carries TRBV4-3 and TRBJ1-2; TRBD1 agrees at 7 bases. Germline V gives CDR1 LGHNA, CDR2 YSLEER. Trimming removed 2 bases from V and 0 bases from J; junction bases left unmatched: 3. The CDR3 loop spans 15 amino acids. The CDR3 reads CASSQTGTANYGYTF. CDR3 nucleotides: TGCGCCAGCAGCCAAACGGGGACAGCTAACTATGGCTACACCTTC.